This T cell receptor (beta chain) stems from a study of shared clonotypes between healthy human individuals. Sequencing used immunoSEQ multiplex PCR; TCRdb keeps in-frame clones, though not all of them. The sample shows over 400,000 clones, approximately 82% of them seen only once. Germline CDR1 is MDHEN and CDR2 is SYDVKM. CDR3 length: 18 amino acids. V was clipped by 7 bases and J by 0 bases; unmatched bases: 13. This sequence originates from a woman aged 40 to 50 in good health. Some clones in this sample may be carry-over from other donors' samples. Sequenced material: PBMCs. V usage is TRBV28 and J usage is TRBJ2-1, with TRBD2 matching 9 bases. The CDR3 nucleotides read TGTGCCAGCATCCCCGGGGGAGCGGGGGGTAGCTCCTACAATGAGCAGTTCTTC. Residues: CASIPGGAGGSSYNEQFF.